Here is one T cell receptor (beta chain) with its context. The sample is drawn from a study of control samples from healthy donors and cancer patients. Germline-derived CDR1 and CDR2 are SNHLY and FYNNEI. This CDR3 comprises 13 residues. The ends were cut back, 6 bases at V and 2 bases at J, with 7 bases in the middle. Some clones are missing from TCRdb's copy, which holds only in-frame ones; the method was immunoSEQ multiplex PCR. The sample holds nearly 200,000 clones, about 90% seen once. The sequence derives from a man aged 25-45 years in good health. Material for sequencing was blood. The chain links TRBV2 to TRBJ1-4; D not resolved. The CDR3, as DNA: TGTGCCAGCAGAGCAAGTACTAATGAAAAACTGTTTTTT. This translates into CASRASTNEKLFF.